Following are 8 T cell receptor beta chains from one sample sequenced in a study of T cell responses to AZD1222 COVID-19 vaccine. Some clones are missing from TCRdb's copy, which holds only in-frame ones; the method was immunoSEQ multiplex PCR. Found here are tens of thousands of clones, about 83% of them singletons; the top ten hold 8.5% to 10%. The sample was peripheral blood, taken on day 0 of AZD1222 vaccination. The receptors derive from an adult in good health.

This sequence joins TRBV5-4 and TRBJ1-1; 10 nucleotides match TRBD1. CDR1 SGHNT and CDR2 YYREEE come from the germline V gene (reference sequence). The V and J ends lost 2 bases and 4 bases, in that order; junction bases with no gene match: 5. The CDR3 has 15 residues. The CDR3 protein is CASSLDRGRGTEAFF. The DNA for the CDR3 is TGTGCCAGCAGCTTAGACAGGGGGCGAGGCACTGAAGCTTTCTTT.

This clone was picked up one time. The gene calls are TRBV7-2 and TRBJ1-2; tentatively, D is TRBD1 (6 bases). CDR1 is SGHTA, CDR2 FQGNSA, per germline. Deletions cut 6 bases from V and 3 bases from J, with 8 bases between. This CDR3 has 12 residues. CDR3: CASRNRDYGYTF. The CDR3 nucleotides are TGTGCCAGCAGAAACAGGGACTATGGCTACACCTTC.

The CDR3 bases are TGTGCCAGCAGTTTTGGACAGGTCTACGAGCAGTACTTC. Translation: CASSFGQVYEQYF. V is TRBV27 and J is TRBJ2-7, with TRBD1 matching 7 bases. Germline V gives CDR1 MNHEY, CDR2 SMNVEV (reference sequence). With V trimmed by 3 bases and J by 3 bases, 2 bases remained unmatched. The CDR3 extends over 13 amino acids.

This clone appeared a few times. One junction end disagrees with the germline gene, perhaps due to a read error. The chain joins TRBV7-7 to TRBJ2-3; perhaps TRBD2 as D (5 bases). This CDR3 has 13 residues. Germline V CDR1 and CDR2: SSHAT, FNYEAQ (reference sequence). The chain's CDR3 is CASSPGSTDTQYF. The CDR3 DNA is TGTGCTAGCAGCCCGGGGAGCACAGATACGCAGTATTTT.

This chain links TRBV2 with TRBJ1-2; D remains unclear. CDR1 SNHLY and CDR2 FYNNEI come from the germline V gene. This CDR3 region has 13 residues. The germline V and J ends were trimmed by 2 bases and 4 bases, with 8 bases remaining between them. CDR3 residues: CASSESAAYGYTF. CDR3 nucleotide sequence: TGTGCCAGCAGTGAATCTGCAGCCTATGGCTACACCTTC.

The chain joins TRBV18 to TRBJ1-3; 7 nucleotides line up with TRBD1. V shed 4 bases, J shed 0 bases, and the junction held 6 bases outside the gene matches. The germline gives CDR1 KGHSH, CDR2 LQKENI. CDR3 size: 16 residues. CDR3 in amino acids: CASSLRQGNSGNTIYF. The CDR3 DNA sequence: TGTGCCAGCTCACTCCGACAGGGAAACTCTGGAAACACCATATATTTT. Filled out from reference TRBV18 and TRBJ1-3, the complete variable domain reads NAGVMQNPRHLVRRRGQEARLRCSPMKGHSHVYWYRQLPEEGLKFMVYLQKENIIDESGMPKERFSAEFPKEGPSILRIQQVVRGDSAAYFCASSLRQGNSGNTIYFGEGSWLTVV.

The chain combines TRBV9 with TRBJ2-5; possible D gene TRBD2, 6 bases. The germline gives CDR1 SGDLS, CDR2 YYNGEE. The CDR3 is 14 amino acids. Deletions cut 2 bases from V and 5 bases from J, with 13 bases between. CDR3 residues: CASSVGDSPETQYF. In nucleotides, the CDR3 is TGTGCCAGCAGCGTGGGGGACTCACCCGAGACCCAGTACTTC.

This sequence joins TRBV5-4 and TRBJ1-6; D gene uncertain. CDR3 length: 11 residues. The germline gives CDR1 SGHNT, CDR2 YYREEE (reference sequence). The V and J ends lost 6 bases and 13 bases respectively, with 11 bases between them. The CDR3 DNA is TGTGCCAGCACCCAACGCCGTCCCCTCCACTTT. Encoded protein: CASTQRRPLHF.